This T cell receptor beta chain was captured by sequencing in a study of T cells of healthy individuals. The CDR3 runs to 14 residues. Looked up from germline, CDR1 is DFQATT and CDR2 is SNEGSKA (reference sequence). Trimming removed 3 bases at V and 1 base at J, with 12 bases between. From the 5' RACE reads, TCRdb called clonotypes with MiXCR, one entry per CDR3 protein. The data contain 60,000 to 80,000 distinct CDR3 sequences, around 16% of them seen just once; the ten biggest clones take up approximately 4.6%. V and J are TRBV20-1 and TRBJ1-1; D may be TRBD1 (6 bases). The sequence was obtained from a human donor in good health. CDR3 protein: CSARGGHPNTEAFF. The CDR3 coding sequence is TGCAGTGCTAGGGGGGGACATCCGAACACTGAAGCTTTCTTT.